This TCR beta chain was found in a study of T cell changes during pregnancy in multiple sclerosis (dated by TCRdb to between 2018 and 2020). Some background on the complete study: The study looked at changes in the T cell repertoire across pregnancy in women with multiple sclerosis.

The method was the immunoSEQ multiplex PCR assay. TCRdb carries this immuneACCESS record with in-frame sequences only. Its versions omit some clonotypes, under half of them owing to an unresolved V gene in the studies checked, with the rest unexplained. The sample has approximately 90,000 clones on record, around 94% of them singletons. 0.7% to 0.95% of the sample rests with the top ten. A note on this clone: Its antigen is currently not known. No quality values exist for individual bases; no much larger clone is one base distant.

Sequencing was performed on peripheral blood, taken in the third trimester of pregnancy. The receptor was derived from a female donor with multiple sclerosis, enrolled in a pregnancy study.

Here is the DNA: TGTGCCTCCCCCTTCACAGGGTCTAACTATGGCTACACCTTC. This is translated as CASPFTGSNYGYTF. The receptor chain draws on TRBV30 and TRBJ1-2; TRBD1 is possibly the D segment (6 matching bases). The CDR3 runs 14 amino acids, cysteine and phenylalanine included. The CDR3 DNA has 42 bases and is translated from base 1. The germline V gene (reference sequence) provides CDR1 GTSNPN and CDR2 SVGIG. The junction shows trimming of 7 bases on V and 0 bases on J, plus 15 bases between the germline ends.